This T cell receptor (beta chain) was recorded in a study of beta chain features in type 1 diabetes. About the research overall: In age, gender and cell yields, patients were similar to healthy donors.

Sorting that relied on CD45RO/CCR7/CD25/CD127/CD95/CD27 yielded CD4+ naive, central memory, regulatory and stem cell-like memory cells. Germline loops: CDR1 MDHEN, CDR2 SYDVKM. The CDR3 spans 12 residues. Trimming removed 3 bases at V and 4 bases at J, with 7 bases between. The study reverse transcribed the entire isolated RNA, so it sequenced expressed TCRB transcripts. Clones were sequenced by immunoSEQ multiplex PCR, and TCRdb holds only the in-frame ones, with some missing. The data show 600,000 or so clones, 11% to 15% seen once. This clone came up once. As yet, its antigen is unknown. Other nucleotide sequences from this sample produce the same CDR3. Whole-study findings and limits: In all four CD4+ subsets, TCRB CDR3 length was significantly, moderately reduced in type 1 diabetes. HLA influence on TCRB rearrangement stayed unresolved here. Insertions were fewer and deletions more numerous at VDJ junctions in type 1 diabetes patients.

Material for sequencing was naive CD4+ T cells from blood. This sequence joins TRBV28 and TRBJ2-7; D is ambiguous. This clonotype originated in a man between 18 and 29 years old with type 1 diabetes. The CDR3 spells CASSLQDYEQYF. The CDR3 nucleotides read TGTGCCAGCAGTTTGCAGGATTACGAGCAGTACTTC.